One sample yielded the 16 T cell receptor beta chains listed below, sequenced in a study of blood T cells in healthy people across ages. It was with a sample-barcoded 5' primer and a J-beta primer mix that a second PCR of about 6 to 12 cycles was run. A single record per CDR3 protein comes from TCRdb applying MiXCR to the 5' RACE reads. The sample has 800,000 to 1,300,000 distinct CDR3 sequences, roughly a quarter seen once. These same records also appear under a second study, on T cells of mothers and their children.

Sample: blood. The receptors were gathered from a girl aged 2 to 10 in good health.

This clonotype appeared a single time. The rearrangement joins TRBV29-1 to TRBJ2-7; 9 bases are shared with TRBD1. V dropped 5 bases and J dropped 2; count of bases not matched to a gene: 7. CDR1 SQVTM and CDR2 ANQGSEA come from the germline V gene. The CDR3 runs 14 residues. CDR3 in DNA: TGCAGCGTTTCCCGGGACAGGGTCCCCTACGAGCAGTACTTC. Its translation: CSVSRDRVPYEQYF.

This chain uses TRBV19 with TRBJ2-1; the D call may be TRBD1 or TRBD2 (5 bases each). Near its end, the DNA agrees better with TRBJ2-7, so the J call may be wrong. The CDR3 spans 13 residues. Germline V gene data show CDR1 as LNHDA and CDR2 as SQIVND (reference sequence). DNA of the CDR3: TGTGCCAGTAGTTGGCGGGCAGGGAACGAGCAGTACTTC. Its translation: CASSWRAGNEQYF.

This clonotype was detected only a few times. The V call is TRBV5-1, the J call TRBJ2-3; tentative D call: TRBD2 (5 bases). V gave up 8 bases and J gave up 0 bases, with 13 bases separating them. The CDR3 has 14 amino acids. Germline assignment: CDR1 SGHRS and CDR2 YFSETQ. CDR3 bases: TGCGCCAGAAAAGCGGACCGGAGCACAGATACGCAGTATTTT. It codes for CARKADRSTDTQYF.

The chain uses TRBV7-9 and TRBJ1-4; TRBD1 might be the D (5 bases). This CDR3 is 14 amino acids long. Trimming left V 5 bases short and J 8 bases short, with 15 bases between. Per the germline V gene, CDR1 is SEHNR and CDR2 is FQNEAQ (reference sequence). As DNA, the CDR3 is TGTGCCAGCAGCCCCGTGGAGGCAGGGGAAAAACTGTTTTTT. It encodes CASSPVEAGEKLFF. Filled out from reference TRBV7-9 and TRBJ1-4, the complete variable domain reads DTGVSQNPRHKITKRGQNVTFRCDPISEHNRLYWYRQTLGQGPEFLTYFQNEAQLEKSRLLSDRFSAERPKGSFSTLEIQRTEQGDSAMYLCASSPVEAGEKLFFGSGTQLSVL.

The J gene is TRBJ1-1, the V gene TRBV7-2, with D possibly being TRBD1 (5 bases). Trimming removed 5 bases from V and 8 bases from J, with 15 bases in between. This CDR3 contains 13 residues. The germline V gene encodes CDR1 SGHTA and CDR2 FQGNSA. As DNA, the CDR3 is TGTGCCAGCAGCCCGGACATGATCGCGGAAGCTTTCTTT. It translates to CASSPDMIAEAFF.

The sample holds a few counts of this clonotype. An end of the junction differs from the germline gene, which may be a read error. The CDR3 reads CAIRAVDTRYF. CDR3 DNA sequence: TGTGCCATCAGGGCGGTCGATACGCGGTATTTT. V usage is TRBV10-3 and J usage is TRBJ2-3; D remains ambiguous. Germline V gene data show CDR1 as ENHRY and CDR2 as SYGVKD. CDR3 length: 11 residues.

The V call is TRBV4-2, the J call TRBJ2-5; D is unclear. The germline V and J ends were trimmed by 1 base and 5 bases, with 8 bases remaining between them. This CDR3 spans 13 amino acids. Germline CDR1 and CDR2: LGHNA and YNFKEQ. CDR3 DNA: TGTGCCAGCAGCCAAGGGGTCGGGGAGACCCAGTACTTC. This sequence encodes CASSQGVGETQYF.

The V call is TRBV7-6, the J call TRBJ2-7; D is perhaps TRBD1 (5 bases). V gave up 4 bases and J gave up 5 bases, with 18 bases separating them. The germline CDR1 and CDR2 sequences are SGHVS and FNYEAQ. The CDR3 has 15 residues. In DNA form, the CDR3 reads TGTGCCAGCAGCTCCGGACATCCATCCATCCACGAGCAGTACTTC. This gives the protein CASSSGHPSIHEQYF.

This chain joins TRBV7-8 and TRBJ1-2; D is unresolved. The V and J ends lost 5 bases and 2 bases respectively, with 12 bases between them. CDR3 size: 14 residues. CDR1 and CDR2 from the germline V gene are SGHVS and FQNEAQ. The CDR3 sequence is CASSPAPTNYGYTF. CDR3 DNA: TGTGCCAGCAGCCCAGCCCCAACCAACTATGGCTACACCTTC.

This clonotype has just a few counts. This chain connects TRBV4-3 to TRBJ2-7, with D uncertain. Germline V gives CDR1 LGHNA, CDR2 YSLEER. The V gene lost 1 base and the J gene lost 0 bases, with 10 bases spanning the gap. The CDR3 extends over 15 amino acids. The DNA for the CDR3 is TGCGCCAGCAGCCAAGTAATGGCAAGCTCCTACGAGCAGTACTTC. This codes for CASSQVMASSYEQYF.

The chain joins TRBV29-1 to TRBJ1-2; D not certain. V lost 6 bases to trimming and J lost 6 bases, with 17 bases between them. The CDR3 has 13 residues. Germline V gene lookup returns CDR1 SQVTM and CDR2 ANQGSEA. This chain's CDR3 is CSVFQDPGDGYTF. CDR3 DNA sequence: TGCAGCGTATTTCAGGACCCCGGGGATGGCTACACCTTC.

This clonotype was observed many times. The junction does not match germline at one end; this may be a read error. The chain combines TRBV11-2 with TRBJ1-4, with D unclear. There are 14 residues in the CDR3. Germline assignment: CDR1 SGHAT and CDR2 FQNNGV. This chain's CDR3 is CASSLGQSNEKLFF. CDR3 in DNA: TGCGCCAGCAGCTTGGGTCAGAGTAATGAAAAACTGTTTTTT. Drawing the rest from reference TRBV11-2 and TRBJ1-4, the complete variable domain is EAGVAQSPRYKIIEKRQSVAFWCNPISGHATLYWYQQILGQGPKLLIQFQNNGVVDDSQLPKDRFSAERLKGVDSTLKIQPAKLEDSAVYLCASSLGQSNEKLFFGSGTQLSVL.

This clonotype has more than one count but fewer than ten. J is TRBJ2-1 and V is TRBV29-1; D call uncertain. With 2 bases removed from V and 5 bases from J, the gap between germline ends came to 7 bases. This CDR3 region has 12 residues. CDR1 is SQVTM and CDR2 is ANQGSEA in the germline V gene. CDR3 residues: CSVEILNNEQFF. CDR3 in DNA: TGCAGCGTTGAAATCTTGAACAATGAGCAGTTCTTC.

The CDR3 DNA reads TGTGCCATCAGTGACCGGGACTTCTCAACTTACAATGAGCAGTTCTTC. As protein: CAISDRDFSTYNEQFF. The chain couples TRBV10-3 to TRBJ2-5; the D gene is possibly TRBD2 (6 bases). The J call may be in error: the DNA end matches TRBJ2-1 better. This CDR3 region has 16 residues. Germline lookup yields CDR1 ENHRY and CDR2 SYGVKD.

This clonotype came up a few times. The chain recombines TRBV28 with TRBJ1-1; no clear D gene. Trimming pared 1 base from V and 8 bases from J, leaving 8 bases between. Germline CDR1 and CDR2: MDHEN and SYDVKM. This CDR3 contains 12 residues. This CDR3 is CASSLLRREAFF. CDR3 nucleotides: TGTGCCAGCAGTTTATTACGTAGGGAAGCTTTCTTT.

V and J are TRBV7-8 and TRBJ2-2; a possible D gene is TRBD1 (6 bases). V dropped 0 bases and J dropped 3 bases, with 14 bases sitting between them. The CDR3 has 17 amino acids. Germline V gives CDR1 SGHVS, CDR2 FQNEAQ. The CDR3 sequence: CASSLARGRSDTGELFF. The CDR3 DNA sequence: TGTGCCAGCAGCTTAGCGAGGGGGAGATCGGACACCGGGGAGCTGTTTTTT.